Listed below are T cell receptor beta chains from one sample, sequenced in a study of regulatory T cells in long-lasting Graves disease. MiXCR was run by TCRdb on the multiplex PCR reads, yielding one entry per CDR3 protein. The data show 440,000 or so distinct CDR3 sequences, about 17% seen once. Another study also made use of these data, one on T cells in Graves' hyperthyroidism and ophthalmopathy.

The sequences come from peripheral blood mononuclear cells (PBMCs), collected at new diagnosis, from a patient treated with antithyroid drugs. All receptors come from a woman aged 30 to 39 with Graves disease. Both conserved end residues are part of each CDR3. D genes are given only for firm matches. For some rows the clone size is stated as once, few or many, or as a class when expanded; others skip it.

>TRBV30|TRBJ2-1|TRBD2|many
TGTGCCTGGAGTGTACTAGCGGGTTACAATGAGCAGTTCTTC
CAWSVLAGYNEQFF
>TRBV20-1|TRBJ1-2|TRBD1|NA
TGCAGTGCTAGAGATCTAGGGGGCAGGGTTTCATTTGGTGGCTACACCTTC
CSARDLGGRVSFGGYTF
>TRBV10-3|TRBJ2-1|TRBD2|many
TGTGCCATCAAGGAGGTAGGAGCGGGAGAAAAGTACAATGAGCAGTTCTTC
CAIKEVGAGEKYNEQFF
>TRBV6-5|TRBJ2-7|NA|few
TGTGCCAGCAGTTACAGTCTCGTTGGGGGCGAGCAGTACTTC
CASSYSLVGGEQYF
>TRBV7-8|TRBJ2-5|TRBD1|many
TGTGCCAGCAGCCGAAGGCAGGGGGCCCAAGAGACCCAGTACTTC
CASSRRQGAQETQYF
>TRBV20-1|TRBJ2-3|NA|many
TGCAGTGCGCGAAGCCCCTCGGGTGAGGGGTCAGATACGCAGTATTTT
CSARSPSGEGSDTQYF
>TRBV27|TRBJ2-1|TRBD2|few
TGTGCCAGCAGTTTTCTAGCGGGAGGCATCTACAATGAGCAGTTCTTC
CASSFLAGGIYNEQFF
>TRBV9|TRBJ1-1|NA|NA
TGTGCCAGCAGCGATAACCGGGGGACTGAAGCTTTCTTT
CASSDNRGTEAFF
>TRBV20-1|TRBJ2-1|TRBD2|many
TGCAGTGCTAGAGACGCTGGCGGGAGGAGGGACAATGAGCAGTTCTTC
CSARDAGGRRDNEQFF
>TRBV7-9|TRBJ2-3|NA|many
TGTGCCAGCAGCTTTCGAATAACTGGGGTCCAAGCAGATACGCAGTATTTT
CASSFRITGVQADTQYF
>TRBV27|TRBJ1-1|NA|many
TGTGCCAGCAGTGGAGGGGCCTTGAACACTGAAGCTTTCTTT
CASSGGALNTEAFF
>TRBV5-1|TRBJ2-7|NA|NA
TGCGCCAGCAGCTTTCGAGGGGGTGAAAACGAGCAGTACTTC
CASSFRGGENEQYF
>TRBV7-8|TRBJ1-1|TRBD1|few
TGTGCCAGCAGCAGATTACAGGGGGCCTCGAACACTGAAGCTTTCTTT
CASSRLQGASNTEAFF
>TRBV7-2|TRBJ1-1|NA|many
TGTGCCAGCAGCTCCGACGGGTTTCATGGGACTGAAGCTTTCTTT
CASSSDGFHGTEAFF
>TRBV30|TRBJ2-7|NA|many
TGTGCCTGGACCAGCGACTCCCCCCAGCAGTACTTC
CAWTSDSPQQYF
>TRBV28|TRBJ2-2|TRBD2|NA
TGTGCCAGCAGTGAATGGACTAGCGGGAGGGCCAACACCGGGGAGCTGTTTTTT
CASSEWTSGRANTGELFF
>TRBV5-6|TRBJ2-7|TRBD2|NA
TGTGCCAGCAGCTGGGAGGGTGGAGACAACGAGCAGTACTTC
CASSWEGGDNEQYF
>TRBV2|TRBJ2-3|NA|many
TGTGCCAGCAGTGAACAAGGCTACGGTGGCGGCACAGATACGCAGTATTTT
CASSEQGYGGGTDTQYF
>TRBV4-1|TRBJ1-5|TRBD1|NA
TGCGCCAGCAGCGACGGACAGGGGGCTTTCGGCCGCGGCAATCAGCCCCAGCATTTT
CASSDGQGAFGRGNQPQHF
>TRBV7-2|TRBJ2-1|TRBD2|many
TGTGCCAGCAGGTTTGGCGGGAGCTCCTACAATGAGCAGTTCTTC
CASRFGGSSYNEQFF
>TRBV5-6|TRBJ2-1|TRBD1|many
TGTGCCAGCAGCTTGGGTGGTGGACAGGGAAACTACAATGAGCAGTTCTTC
CASSLGGGQGNYNEQFF
>TRBV19|TRBJ2-2|NA|NA
TGTGCCAGTAGTATTCCATCTCTCACCGGGGAGCTGTTTTTT
CASSIPSLTGELFF
>TRBV15|TRBJ1-1|TRBD1|many
TGTGCCACCAGCAGACCGGACAGGGCGGTGAACACTGAAGCTTTCTTT
CATSRPDRAVNTEAFF
>TRBV10-3|TRBJ2-3|TRBD2|many
TGTGCCATCACCAAGGGACTAGCGGGAAGCACAGATACGCAGTATTTT
CAITKGLAGSTDTQYF
>TRBV19|TRBJ1-2|TRBD1|NA
TGTGCCAGTAGTATCCAGGGGGAGATTGGCTACACCTTC
CASSIQGEIGYTF
>TRBV12-3/TRBV12-4|TRBJ1-5|NA|many
TGTGCCAGCAGTTTAGTGGGACCCCAGCATTTT
CASSLVGPQHF
>TRBV4-3|TRBJ1-1|NA|many
TGCGCCAGCAGCCAGGGTCTTTTAACGGAGAAGAACACTGAAGCTTTCTTT
CASSQGLLTEKNTEAFF
>TRBV7-2|TRBJ2-7|NA|many
TGTGCCAGCAGCTTAGGGGGGGGCCGGGTCGAGCAGTACTTC
CASSLGGGRVEQYF
>TRBV5-1|TRBJ2-7|NA|many
TGCGCCAGCAGCTTGCCTGGACCGGGACTCCCTCCAGCCTACGAGCAGTACTTC
CASSLPGPGLPPAYEQYF
>TRBV30|TRBJ1-1|NA|many
TGTGCCTGGAGATGGGGACCTAATTATGAAGCTTTCTTT
CAWRWGPNYEAFF
>TRBV10-2|TRBJ1-4|NA|few
TGCGCCAGCAGTGAGTCGTGGGGGTTTGAAAAACTGTTTTTT
CASSESWGFEKLFF
>TRBV28|TRBJ2-1|TRBD2|many
TGTGCCAGCAGTTTTACTAGCGGGACCAATAATGAGCAGTTCTTC
CASSFTSGTNNEQFF
>TRBV28|TRBJ2-1|NA|many
TGTGCCAGCAGTTCTACCCAGGACCCTAAATCGTACAATGAGCAGTTCTTC
CASSSTQDPKSYNEQFF
>TRBV6-1|TRBJ2-7|NA|few
TGTGCCTCCGGGGGGAGGGGGTACGAGCAGTACTTC
CASGGRGYEQYF
>TRBV20-1|TRBJ2-5|NA|many
TGCAGTGCTAGTGCGGGGTCTGTGCTAGAGACCCAGTACTTC
CSASAGSVLETQYF
>TRBV9|TRBJ2-2|NA|once
TGTGCCAGCAGCGTAGACGGGGGCTGGAACGCCGGGGAGCTGTTTTTT
CASSVDGGWNAGELFF
>TRBV5-1|TRBJ1-1|NA|many
TGCGCCAGCAGCTTGGCCTTAAGGCCCGACTTGAACACTGAAGCTTTCTTT
CASSLALRPDLNTEAFF
>TRBV10-3|TRBJ2-5|TRBD2|NA
TGTGCCATCAGTGAGTCGATCCTAGCGGGAATAAAAGAGACCCAGTACTTC
CAISESILAGIKETQYF
>TRBV11-2|TRBJ1-6|TRBD1|many
TGTGCCAGCAGCTGGACAGGGGCGCGTTCACCCCTCCACTTT
CASSWTGARSPLHF
>TRBV12-3/TRBV12-4|TRBJ1-2|NA|many
TGTGCCAGCAGTTTAGTAACAGTTCCTAACTATGGCTACACCTTC
CASSLVTVPNYGYTF
>TRBV30|TRBJ1-1|NA|NA
TGTGCCGCCGAACTGAGCCTTGAAGCTTTCTTT
CAAELSLEAFF
>TRBV20-1|TRBJ2-7|NA|many
TGCAGTGCTTTCAGACAGGCTACCTACGAGCAGTACTTC
CSAFRQATYEQYF
>TRBV11-2|TRBJ2-7|NA|many
TGTGCCAGCAGCCTAGTGGACGGGGGACTGGAGCAGTACTTC
CASSLVDGGLEQYF
>TRBV28|TRBJ2-7|NA|many
TGTGCCAGCAGTGTGAGTTTGCAGCACACGTCCTACGAGCAGTACTTC
CASSVSLQHTSYEQYF
>TRBV20-1|TRBJ2-4|TRBD2|many
TGCAGTGCTAGGCTGCGCGGGACTAGCGGTACTGGTCTAGCCAAAAACATTCAGTACTTC
CSARLRGTSGTGLAKNIQYF
>TRBV5-1|TRBJ2-3|NA|few
TGCGCCAGCTTTCCGGGACAAACTTCAGATACGCAGTATTTT
CASFPGQTSDTQYF
>TRBV6-1|TRBJ2-5|TRBD2|many
TGTGCCAGCAGTGAAGGACTAGCGGGAGGGCCGGGGGAGACCCAGTACTTC
CASSEGLAGGPGETQYF
>TRBV5-1|TRBJ2-3|TRBD2|many
TGCGCCAGCAGCTTGACCCCTAGCGGGAGTCGGAGAACAGATACGCAGTATTTT
CASSLTPSGSRRTDTQYF
>TRBV10-3|TRBJ2-7|TRBD1|many
TGTGCCATCAGTGTAATCAGGACAGGATACTACGAGCAGTACTTC
CAISVIRTGYYEQYF
>TRBV20-1|TRBJ1-5|NA|many
TGCAGTGCTAGAGAGGCAGGGACTTTAAATCAGCCCCAGCATTTT
CSAREAGTLNQPQHF
>TRBV28|TRBJ2-3|NA|many
TGTGCCAGCAGTTTAGAGAGGGTTGGCACAGATACGCAGTATTTT
CASSLERVGTDTQYF
>TRBV15|TRBJ2-2|TRBD1|NA
TGTGCCACCAGCAGGGTAGGGGGCAACACCGGGGAGCCGTTTTTT
CATSRVGGNTGEPFF
>TRBV6-2/TRBV6-3|TRBJ1-1|TRBD1|many
TGTGCCAGCAGTTACTCGAGGGCACAGGGGATCACTGAAGCTTTCTTT
CASSYSRAQGITEAFF
>TRBV20-1|TRBJ2-5|TRBD1|many
TGCAGTGCGGGAGGGACAGGGGTTGGAGAGACCCAGTACTTC
CSAGGTGVGETQYF
>TRBV4-1|TRBJ1-5|TRBD1|many
TGCGCCAGCAGCCAAGGGACAGGGATCAATCAGCCCCAGCATTTT
CASSQGTGINQPQHF
>TRBV20-1|TRBJ2-7|TRBD2|many
TGCAGTGCTCGGACTAGCGGGTTTACCGCTTCCGAGCAGTACTTC
CSARTSGFTASEQYF
>TRBV5-5|TRBJ1-6|NA|NA
TGTGCCAGCAGCTTTGAATCACCCCTCCACTTT
CASSFESPLHF